The TCR beta chain described here comes from a study of technical replicates of blood from a few donors. V lost 2 bases to trimming and J lost 5 bases, with 15 bases between them. This CDR3 contains 15 residues. Germline assignment: CDR1 LNHNV and CDR2 YYDKDF (reference sequence). Measured with immunoSEQ multiplex PCR; TCRdb has only the in-frame clones, and not every one. The data contain roughly 79,000 clones, roughly 95% of them singletons. The receptor comes from a human donor in good health. This rearrangement joins TRBV15 to TRBJ2-5; D may be TRBD1 (5 bases). The sequencing input was T cells isolated from PBMCs. CDR3 sequence reads: CATSRSTRDWETQYF. The DNA for the CDR3 is TGTGCCACCAGCAGATCTACCAGGGATTGGGAGACCCAGTACTTC.